Listed here is a single T cell receptor (beta chain). Profiled with immunoSEQ multiplex PCR; TCRdb holds only in-frame clones, not every one. The data show 100,000 or so clones, more than 85% seen once. These data come from a study of T cell changes during pregnancy in multiple sclerosis. CDR3 length: 14 residues. CDR1 is SQVTM and CDR2 is ANQGSEA in the germline V gene. V was clipped by 3 bases and J by 2 bases, with 11 bases between them. Specimen: peripheral blood, collected in the second trimester of pregnancy. This TCR was sampled from a female donor with multiple sclerosis, enrolled in a pregnancy study. The chain joins TRBV29-1 to TRBJ2-1; perhaps TRBD2 as D (5 bases). CDR3 protein: CSVDATGTYNEQFF. CDR3 DNA: TGCAGCGTTGACGCTACCGGGACCTACAATGAGCAGTTCTTC.